Listed here are 27 T cell receptor beta chains from one sample, sequenced in a study of T cell responses to AZD1222 COVID-19 vaccine. This table comes from immunoSEQ multiplex PCR, and its TCRdb copy is limited to in-frame clones, with some not included. The repertoire has 70,000 to 95,000 clones, just over 85% of them found once; the top ten carry about 6%. Source: peripheral blood, taken 28 days after the second AZD1222 dose. Receptors were obtained from an adult who received the AZD1222 COVID-19 vaccine.

The chain carries TRBV27 and TRBJ2-2; TRBD1 might be the D (6 bases). The CDR3 sequence is 16 residues long. In germline, CDR1 is MNHEY, CDR2 SMNVEV (reference sequence). V lost 5 bases, J lost 4 bases, and 17 bases lay in between. As DNA, the CDR3 is TGTGCCAGCAGTGGGCCCGGGACACGGGGCACCGGGGAGCTGTTTTTT. Translation gives CASSGPGTRGTGELFF.

The J gene is TRBJ1-4, the V gene TRBV7-2; TRBD1 matches at 9 bases. The CDR3 spans 15 residues. Germline loops: CDR1 SGHTA, CDR2 FQGNSA. The V segment lost 5 bases and the J segment 10 bases; nucleotides outside the gene matches: 11. The CDR3 nucleotides are TGTGCCAGCAGCCAGGGGACAGGGAGCATCGCAAAACTGTTTTTT. Amino acids: CASSQGTGSIAKLFF.

This clone was recorded only once. The rearrangement uses TRBV24-1 and TRBJ2-7; D is perhaps TRBD1 (7 bases). V was trimmed by 11 bases and J by 2 bases, leaving 27 bases between them. The CDR3 spans 17 residues. Per germline, CDR1 KGHDR and CDR2 SFDVKD. CDR3 residues: CAIRRGLSRDLAYEQYF. CDR3 DNA: TGTGCCATCAGGAGGGGGCTTTCGCGGGATTTGGCCTACGAGCAGTACTTC.

As for this clone: One junction end disagrees with the germline gene, perhaps due to a read error. This chain uses TRBV7-7 with TRBJ2-5, with D uncertain. The CDR3 has 12 amino acids. From germline, CDR1 is SSHAT and CDR2 FNYEAQ (reference sequence). CDR3 amino acids: CASSRPAETQYF. The CDR3 nucleotides read TGTGCTAGCAGCCGCCCGGCAGAGACCCAGTACTTC.

V and J are TRBV11-3 and TRBJ2-3; tentative D call: TRBD2 (6 bases). The V and J ends lost 1 base and 8 bases respectively, with 13 bases between them. The CDR3 consists of 14 residues. CDR1 is SGHNT and CDR2 is YENEEA in the germline V gene. CDR3 DNA: TGTGCCAGCAGCTTAGGTGGCGGGGCTGGTACGCAGTATTTT. Its translation is CASSLGGGAGTQYF.

J is TRBJ2-7 and V is TRBV12-2; TRBD1 is the table's D call, not checked against the DNA. TRBV12-2 is a recognized pseudogene. The CDR3 runs 13 residues. The CDR3 DNA reads TGTGCAAGTCGCCCCAGGGATCTCTACGAGCAGTACTTC. The encoded protein is CASRPRDLYEQYF.

This clone was seen more than once but under ten times. The chain joins TRBV10-1 to TRBJ1-2, with 8 bases that match TRBD1. The ends lost 4 bases at V and 8 bases at J; junction bases unmatched: 12. The CDR3 is made up of 15 amino acids. Germline loops: CDR1 WNHNN, CDR2 SYGVQD (reference sequence). The CDR3 loop reads CASSAARDRLGGYTF. CDR3 nucleotide sequence: TGCGCCAGCAGTGCGGCCCGGGACAGGCTGGGGGGCTACACCTTC.

The V gene is TRBV6-1, the J gene TRBJ1-5; 8 nucleotides line up with TRBD1. V was pared by 2 bases and J by 3 bases, with 6 bases of the junction left unmatched. CDR3 length: 16 amino acids. CDR1 and CDR2 from the germline V gene are MNHNS and SASEGT. CDR3 sequence (DNA): TGTGCCAGCAGTGAACATGGGACAGGCCTCAATCAGCCCCAGCATTTT. Translation gives CASSEHGTGLNQPQHF.

This clone was found once. The V call is TRBV19, the J call TRBJ1-2; 11 positions match TRBD1. Losses at the gene ends were 5 bases for V and 5 bases for J; bases not matched to a gene: 7. This CDR3 is 15 amino acids long. CDR1 and CDR2 (germline): LNHDA, SQIVND (reference sequence). This CDR3 is CASSWGQGVRYGYTF. Written as DNA, the CDR3 is TGTGCCAGTAGTTGGGGACAGGGGGTTCGGTATGGCTACACCTTC.

The CDR3 DNA is TGTGCCAGCAGTCCTTGGAGGGGCACAGATACGCAGTATTTT. It is translated as CASSPWRGTDTQYF. The chain joins TRBV27 to TRBJ2-3; D possibly corresponds to TRBD2 (6 bases). CDR3 size: 14 residues. V was clipped by 5 bases and J by 1 base, with 10 bases between them. Germline V lookup: CDR1 MNHEY, CDR2 SMNVEV (reference sequence).

J is TRBJ1-4 and V is TRBV28; no definite D call. Germline V CDR1 and CDR2: MDHEN, SYDVKM. With 6 bases removed from V and 10 bases from J, the gap between germline ends came to 18 bases. CDR3 size: 14 residues. The CDR3 region has the DNA TGTGCCAGCAGATTCCGGCTGGGGTGGCGAAAACTGTTTTTT. This translates into CASRFRLGWRKLFF.

This clone is a singleton in its sample. This chain connects TRBV7-2 to TRBJ2-2; D might be TRBD1 or TRBD2, each matching 5 bases. This CDR3 has 14 residues. Germline assignment: CDR1 SGHTA and CDR2 FQGNSA. V was clipped by 0 bases and J by 4 bases, with 6 bases between them. In nucleotides, the CDR3 is TGTGCCAGCAGCTTAGCGAGGGGCACCGGGGAGCTGTTTTTT. Amino acids: CASSLARGTGELFF.

The rearrangement joins TRBV4-3 to TRBJ2-1, with D uncertain. The CDR3 loop spans 16 amino acids. Germline CDR1 is LGHNA and CDR2 is YSLEER. V was clipped by 4 bases and J by 2 bases, with 15 bases between them. CDR3 residues: CASSLHDGTPYNEQFF. As DNA, the CDR3 is TGCGCCAGCAGCCTACACGACGGAACACCCTACAATGAGCAGTTCTTC.

The chain combines TRBV19 with TRBJ2-3; D remains unclear. Germline loops: CDR1 LNHDA, CDR2 SQIVND (reference sequence). V lost 6 bases, J lost 1 base, and 11 bases lay in between. This CDR3 spans 14 amino acids. CDR3 in DNA: TGTGCCAGTAGCCGAACCCTCCGCACAGATACGCAGTATTTT. Translating gives CASSRTLRTDTQYF.

This chain connects TRBV6-6 to TRBJ2-2; the D is unclear. CDR1 is MNHNY and CDR2 is SVGAGI in the germline V gene (reference sequence). This CDR3 is 12 amino acids long. V lost 6 bases and J 6 bases, leaving 8 bases between the germline ends. This CDR3 is CASSSPSGELFF. The CDR3 bases are TGTGCCAGCAGCTCTCCGTCCGGGGAGCTGTTTTTT.

This sequence joins TRBV5-4 and TRBJ2-3, with 9 bases aligning to TRBD2. Germline V gene lookup returns CDR1 SGHNT and CDR2 YYREEE (reference sequence). The CDR3 covers 16 residues. The junction had 8 bases not matched to a gene; V was cut back by 0 bases and J by 6 bases. Here the CDR3 DNA reads TGTGCCAGCAGCTTGGGGTCTAGCGGGGCCCCCGATACGCAGTATTTT. It codes for CASSLGSSGAPDTQYF.

This chain joins TRBV19 and TRBJ1-2, with 10 bases matching TRBD1. J gave up 7 bases and V 4 bases, and 6 bases lay outside the gene matches. The CDR3 consists of 14 residues. Per germline, CDR1 LNHDA and CDR2 SQIVND (reference sequence). Here the CDR3 DNA reads TGTGCCAGTAGTACTGACAGGGGGCTGCTTGGCTACACCTTC. Its translation: CASSTDRGLLGYTF.

The V and J genes are TRBV9 and TRBJ2-2; D is uncertain. CDR3 length: 14 amino acids. V was clipped by 0 bases and J by 1 base, with 4 bases between them. The germline V gene encodes CDR1 SGDLS and CDR2 YYNGEE. CDR3: CASSVEGNTGELFF. CDR3 bases: TGTGCCAGCAGCGTAGAAGGGAACACCGGGGAGCTGTTTTTT.

This clone was observed once. The chain employs TRBV28 and TRBJ1-2; no definite D call. The CDR3 contains 14 residues. Germline CDR1 reads MDHEN; CDR2 reads SYDVKM. Trimming removed 2 bases from V and 4 bases from J, with 11 bases in between. CDR3 nucleotides: TGTGCCAGCAGTTTAGTCGAAGGATTCTATGGCTACACCTTC. Translating gives CASSLVEGFYGYTF.

The chain uses TRBV28 and TRBJ1-5; D perhaps matches TRBD1 (6 bases). Trimming cost V 3 bases and J 5 bases, with 17 bases left between them. The CDR3 length is 16 residues. Germline CDR1 MDHEN, CDR2 SYDVKM. Here the CDR3 DNA reads TGTGCCAGCAGTTTTACGTCGGGGGCAGGGTATCAGCCCCAGCATTTT. This translates into CASSFTSGAGYQPQHF.

The J gene is TRBJ1-2, the V gene TRBV7-9, with D unresolved. V was cut by 1 base and J by 2 bases, with 14 bases left in between. Germline CDR1 is SEHNR and CDR2 is FQNEAQ (reference sequence). The CDR3 spans 16 residues. The CDR3 sequence: CASSLEDRRTNYGYTF. The DNA for the CDR3 is TGTGCCAGCAGCTTAGAGGATCGAAGAACGAACTATGGCTACACCTTC.

The chain uses TRBV10-1 and TRBJ2-1; 10 nucleotides align to TRBD2. Germline CDR1 WNHNN, CDR2 SYGVQD (reference sequence). The CDR3 runs to 14 residues. The trim removed 5 bases at V and 12 bases at J, leaving 10 bases unmatched. The CDR3 region has the DNA TGCGCCAGCAGTATGCTAGCGGGGGCCGTGGGGCAGTTCTTC. Translating gives CASSMLAGAVGQFF.

The DNA of the CDR3 is TGTGCCAGCAGCCAAGAACTGAGGGGGACTGAAGCTTTCTTT. Translated, it gives CASSQELRGTEAFF. The V gene is TRBV3-1 (or the pseudogene TRBV3-2), the J gene TRBJ1-1; tentative D call: TRBD1 (6 bases). The germline gives CDR1 LGHDT, CDR2 YNNKEL (reference sequence). The CDR3 contains 14 residues. Trimming took 0 bases from V and 5 from J, leaving 10 bases between them.

The chain joins TRBV19 to TRBJ2-7; tentatively, D is TRBD1 or TRBD2 (5 bases each). Germline V CDR1 and CDR2: LNHDA, SQIVND (reference sequence). Trimming took 1 base from V and 3 from J, leaving 13 bases between them. CDR3 length: 15 residues. The CDR3: CASSIGRGTDYEQYF. The DNA of the CDR3 is TGTGCCAGTAGTATAGGGCGAGGGACGGACTACGAGCAGTACTTC.

This clone was counted once. This sequence joins TRBV19 and TRBJ2-7; the D call may be TRBD1 or TRBD2 (5 bases each). This CDR3 region has 13 residues. V was cut by 3 bases and J by 4 bases, with 10 bases left in between. Germline lookup yields CDR1 LNHDA and CDR2 SQIVND (reference sequence). CDR3 bases: TGTGCCAGTAGTATCGGGACCTCATACGAGCAGTACTTC. It is translated as CASSIGTSYEQYF.

The V and J genes are TRBV19 and TRBJ2-2, with 7 bases fitting TRBD1. The J segment lost 5 bases and the V segment lost 7 bases, leaving 7 bases of the junction unmatched. The CDR3 spans 14 residues. CDR1 is LNHDA, CDR2 SQIVND, per germline (reference sequence). The CDR3 loop reads CASTSQGETGELFF. For the CDR3, the DNA is TGTGCCAGTACTTCGCAGGGGGAGACCGGGGAGCTGTTTTTT. Looking up the rest from reference TRBV19 and TRBJ2-2 gives the full variable domain: DGGITQSPKYLFRKEGQNVTLSCEQNLNHDAMYWYRQDPGQGLRLIYYSQIVNDFQKGDIAEGYSVSREKKESFPLTVTSAQKNPTAFYLCASTSQGETGELFFGEGSRLTVL.

The chain combines TRBV6-4 with TRBJ1-2; a possible D gene is TRBD1 (5 bases). Per germline, CDR1 MRHNA and CDR2 SNTAGT. The CDR3 extends over 15 amino acids. Between the trimmed V and J ends, which lost 7 bases and 4 bases, there was a span of 19 bases. DNA of the CDR3: TGTGCCAGCACCCGTCTCAGGGTCCCAGTCTATGGCTACACCTTC. Its translation is CASTRLRVPVYGYTF.